This entry lists 11 T cell receptor beta chains sequenced from one sample in a study of technical replicates of blood from a handful of donors. Using immunoSEQ multiplex PCR, the repertoire was profiled, and TCRdb retains in-frame clones only, with some absent. Of over 55,000 clones listed, around 91% are singletons. The sequenced sample was PBMCs. The receptor source for this set is a human donor in good health. Some clones in this sample may be carry-over from other donors' samples.

CDR3: CASSSQGGGSYEQYF. The CDR3 region has the DNA TGTGCCAGCAGCTCCCAAGGCGGGGGATCCTACGAGCAGTACTTC. The V gene is TRBV7-2, the J gene TRBJ2-7; 7 bases are a match to TRBD2. The CDR3 length is 15 residues. Germline assignment: CDR1 SGHTA and CDR2 FQGNSA. V trimming: 4 bases; J trimming: 1 base; junction bases outside the gene matches: 7.

This clone was picked up one time. The J gene is TRBJ2-1, the V gene TRBV4-2, with D perhaps TRBD2 (7 bases). The CDR3 length is 15 residues. V was trimmed by 1 base and J by 8 bases, leaving 15 bases between them. Germline V gene sequence: CDR1 LGHNA, CDR2 YNFKEQ. Here the CDR3 reads CASSQAMGGPYEQFF. CDR3 nucleotide sequence: TGTGCCAGCAGCCAAGCTATGGGGGGGCCATATGAGCAGTTCTTC.

The genes are TRBV7-2 and TRBJ2-3, with TRBD2 identical over 8 bases. This CDR3 contains 15 residues. J lost 6 bases, V lost 6 bases, and 11 bases had no gene match. The V gene's germline CDR1 is SGHTA and CDR2 FQGNSA. CDR3 DNA sequence: TGTGCCAGCAGGCCCGCGGGAGGAGCCGGGGATACGCAGTATTTT. Residues: CASRPAGGAGDTQYF. Based on the CDR3 plus reference TRBV7-2 and TRBJ2-3, the full variable domain is GAGVSQSPSNKVTEKGKDVELRCDPISGHTALYWYRQSLGQGLEFLIYFQGNSAPDKSGLPSDRFSAERTGGSVSTLTIQRTQQEDSAVYLCASRPAGGAGDTQYFGPGTRLTVL.

The genes are TRBV7-2 and TRBJ2-7; 7 nucleotides match TRBD2. CDR1 is SGHTA and CDR2 is FQGNSA in the germline V gene. V was clipped by 5 bases and J by 3 bases; unmatched bases: 10. This CDR3 spans 15 amino acids. CDR3 DNA sequence: TGTGCCAGCAGCGGAGTACCTAGCGGAGGCTACGAGCAGTACTTC. It specifies CASSGVPSGGYEQYF.

The chain employs TRBV5-5 and TRBJ1-4; D not certain. Trimming stripped 0 bases from V and 0 bases from J, with 9 bases between. This CDR3 region has 16 residues. CDR1 and CDR2 (germline): SGHKS, YYEKEE (reference sequence). The CDR3 DNA sequence: TGTGCCAGCAGCTTGGTTGGAGTGGCAACTAATGAAAAACTGTTTTTT. This sequence encodes CASSLVGVATNEKLFF.

The genes are TRBV27 and TRBJ2-7; D is possibly TRBD2 (5 bases). Germline loops: CDR1 MNHEY, CDR2 SMNVEV (reference sequence). The CDR3 is made up of 14 amino acids. Trimming removed 6 bases at V and 7 bases at J, with 19 bases between. The CDR3 sequence: CASRKHIGGREQYF. CDR3 DNA: TGTGCCAGCAGGAAACACATCGGAGGAAGGGAGCAGTACTTC.

A note on this clone: Relative to the germline gene, one junction end is altered; a read error may explain this. J is TRBJ1-1 and V is TRBV7-9; D gene uncertain. The germline CDR1 and CDR2 sequences are SEHNR and FQNEAQ (reference sequence). The CDR3 has 13 amino acids. CDR3 protein: CASSLGLNSEAFF. CDR3 nucleotide sequence: TGTGCCAGCAGCTTAGGTCTGAACAGTGAAGCTTTCTTT.

This clone was seen more than once but under ten times. The chain employs TRBV15 and TRBJ2-1; 11 bases are shared with TRBD1. V trimming: 3 bases; J trimming: 7 bases; junction bases outside the gene matches: 5. The CDR3 is made up of 15 amino acids. CDR1 is LNHNV and CDR2 is YYDKDF in the germline V gene (reference sequence). CDR3 DNA sequence: TGTGCCACCAGCAGTGGACAGGGGGCATTTAATGAGCAGTTCTTC. This translates into CATSSGQGAFNEQFF.

The V call is TRBV5-8, the J call TRBJ2-3, with D unresolved. Trimming took 3 bases from V and 5 from J, leaving 4 bases between them. The germline CDR1 and CDR2 sequences are SGHTS and YDEGEE. The CDR3 loop spans 11 amino acids. The DNA of the CDR3 is TGTGCCAGCAGCTCCCTAGATACGCAGTATTTT. Its protein is CASSSLDTQYF.

The chain has TRBV19 and TRBJ2-1; D gene uncertain. CDR3 size: 17 residues. Germline lookup yields CDR1 LNHDA and CDR2 SQIVND (reference sequence). With 5 bases removed from V and 0 bases from J, the gap between germline ends came to 17 bases. Written as DNA, the CDR3 is TGTGCCAGTAGTGTCTCAGGCTATCGTAGCTCCTACAATGAGCAGTTCTTC. This codes for CASSVSGYRSSYNEQFF.

CDR3 nucleotide sequence: TGCGCCAGCAGCTTCGACAGGCGGCAGCAGTACTTC. Translating gives CASSFDRRQQYF. The gene calls are TRBV5-1 and TRBJ2-7, with D possibly being TRBD1 (6 bases). From germline, CDR1 is SGHRS and CDR2 YFSETQ. This CDR3 is 12 amino acids long. V was cut by 2 bases and J by 8 bases, with 11 bases left in between.